The rows below give T cell receptor beta chains drawn from one sample of a study of blood T cell repertoires in COVID-19. Produced via immunoSEQ multiplex PCR; TCRdb's table is partial and in-frame only. The table has a few hundred thousand clones, over 75% seen once; the top ten hold 1% to 1.5%. Sequencing was performed on PBMCs or T cells enriched from blood (not recorded which). All receptors come from a young man who had recovered from COVID-19. CDR3s include the opening cysteine and the closing phenylalanine or tryptophan. Fields, in order: V gene, J gene, D gene, clone size, CDR3 protein, CDR3 DNA. D genes are given only for firm matches. Not every row has a clone size; where given, it reads once, few, many or a size class.

TRBV19	TRBJ2-1	TRBD2	-	CASSAQTSGRNNEQFF	TGTGCCAGTAGTGCCCAAACTAGCGGCCGAAACAATGAGCAGTTCTTC
TRBV12-5	TRBJ1-1	-	-	CASGLVLGGGLNTEAFF	TGTGCTAGTGGTTTGGTACTTGGTGGGGGCTTGAACACTGAAGCTTTCTTT
TRBV2	TRBJ1-4	TRBD1	once	CASSLGTGGVYEKLFF	TGTGCCAGCAGTTTAGGGACAGGGGGCGTATATGAAAAACTGTTTTTT
TRBV19	TRBJ1-1	TRBD1	-	CASSIGQGVNTEAFF	TGTGCCAGTAGTATAGGACAGGGCGTGAACACTGAAGCTTTCTTT
TRBV2	TRBJ1-2	TRBD1	-	CASPPGQGVGYTF	TGTGCCAGCCCTCCGGGACAGGGGGTTGGCTACACCTTC
TRBV18	TRBJ1-4	TRBD1	-	CASSPKGQINEKLFF	TGTGCCAGCTCACCCAAGGGACAGATAAATGAAAAACTGTTTTTT
TRBV10-3	TRBJ2-1	-	-	CATQPTGTPQDEQFF	TGTGCCACTCAGCCGACCGGGACACCCCAAGATGAGCAGTTCTTC
TRBV30	TRBJ2-7	TRBD2	many	CAWEVGSGGAYEQYF	TGTGCCTGGGAGGTTGGGAGCGGGGGGGCCTACGAGCAGTACTTC
TRBV6-5	TRBJ1-6	-	-	CASSYSRDSPLHF	TGTGCCAGCAGTTACTCCAGGGATTCACCCCTCCACTTT
TRBV7-3	TRBJ2-7	TRBD1	-	CASSLQGAGGPYEQYF	TGTGCCAGCAGCTTACAGGGGGCCGGAGGACCCTACGAGCAGTACTTC
TRBV19	TRBJ1-5	-	-	CASSTLLRGPEGNQPQHF	TGTGCCAGTAGTACCCTACTCAGAGGCCCAGAAGGCAATCAGCCCCAGCATTTT
TRBV7-9	TRBJ2-4	-	-	CASSLPLGDLAKNIQYF	TGTGCCAGCAGCCTCCCGTTAGGAGATCTAGCCAAAAACATTCAGTACTTC
TRBV27	TRBJ2-2	TRBD1	-	CASSLSGTANTGELFF	TGTGCCAGCAGTTTGTCGGGGACAGCGAACACCGGGGAGCTGTTTTTT
TRBV12-3/TRBV12-4	TRBJ2-1	-	once	CASRQDTDNEQFF	TGTGCCAGCAGGCAGGACACGGACAATGAGCAGTTCTTC
TRBV5-4	TRBJ2-1	TRBD2	-	CASSFKAGVTSSYNEQFF	TGTGCCAGCAGCTTTAAGGCGGGGGTCACCAGCTCCTACAATGAGCAGTTCTTC
TRBV7-2	TRBJ2-3	TRBD1	-	CASSSGQRADTQYF	TGTGCCAGCAGCTCGGGACAGAGGGCAGATACGCAGTATTTT
TRBV27	TRBJ1-3	-	-	CASSGRGSGNTIYF	TGTGCCAGCAGTGGCAGGGGATCTGGAAACACCATATATTTT
TRBV21-1	TRBJ2-6	-	-	CASSRRQGTTF	TGTGCCAGCAGCCGCCGACAGGGGACAACTTTC
TRBV5-1	TRBJ2-7	-	-	CASRADVDQGYEQYF	TGCGCCAGCAGAGCCGACGTTGACCAGGGCTACGAGCAGTACTTC
TRBV29-1	TRBJ1-2	-	-	CSVSQGTNYGYTF	TGCAGCGTTTCCCAGGGTACTAACTATGGCTACACCTTC
TRBV19	TRBJ2-1	TRBD2	-	CASKLTSGGLLGQFF	TGTGCCAGTAAACTGACTAGCGGGGGACTACTTGGGCAGTTCTTC
TRBV5-1	TRBJ2-7	-	few	CASSEVRPGGSYEQYF	TGCGCCAGCAGCGAGGTTCGGCCCGGTGGCTCCTACGAGCAGTACTTC
TRBV27	TRBJ1-3	TRBD1	-	CASSSRSGQGVPLSGNTIYF	TGTGCCAGCAGTTCACGGAGCGGACAGGGTGTACCCCTCTCTGGAAACACCATATATTTT
TRBV14	TRBJ1-2	TRBD1	-	CASSEIQGARGYTF	TGTGCCAGCAGCGAGATACAGGGGGCGCGTGGCTACACCTTC
TRBV29-1	TRBJ1-1	TRBD1	few	CSVPRQGSTNTEAFF	TGCAGCGTCCCCCGACAGGGGTCTACGAACACTGAAGCTTTCTTT
TRBV27	TRBJ1-1	-	-	CASSRLQSSTEAFF	TGTGCCAGCAGCCGACTTCAGAGCAGCACTGAAGCTTTCTTT
TRBV6-1	TRBJ1-1	TRBD1	-	CASSEAGTLTGVTEAFF	TGTGCCAGCAGTGAAGCAGGGACATTGACAGGGGTTACTGAAGCTTTCTTT
TRBV6-2/TRBV6-3	TRBJ2-5	-	-	CASSRVETQYF	TGTGCCAGCAGTCGCGTGGAGACCCAGTACTTC
TRBV6-5	TRBJ2-1	-	-	CATLSSGLNNEQFF	TGTGCCACCCTATCCTCGGGATTAAACAATGAGCAGTTCTTC
TRBV6-6	TRBJ1-3	-	few	CASEGHSGNTIYF	TGTGCCAGCGAGGGTCACTCTGGAAACACCATATATTTT
TRBV19	TRBJ1-5	-	once	CASSISDRKGQPQHF	TGTGCCAGTAGTATCTCGGACAGAAAGGGTCAGCCCCAGCATTTT
TRBV11-2	TRBJ1-4	-	-	CASGYEAGEKLIF	TGTGCCAGCGGCTATGAGGCTGGAGAAAAATTGATTTTT
TRBV25-1	TRBJ2-3	TRBD1	-	CASSATGWRFTDTQYF	TGTGCCAGCAGTGCGACAGGGTGGAGGTTCACAGATACGCAGTATTTT
TRBV5-1	TRBJ1-5	-	-	CASSLDTGNQPQHF	TGCGCCAGCAGCTTGGACACGGGTAATCAGCCCCAGCATTTT
TRBV6-5	TRBJ2-1	TRBD1	-	CASLTGLANEQFF	TGTGCCAGCCTGACAGGGTTAGCCAATGAGCAGTTCTTC
TRBV2	TRBJ1-2	TRBD1	-	CASRGQVNYGYTF	TGTGCCAGCAGAGGACAGGTTAACTATGGCTACACCTTC
TRBV27	TRBJ1-5	-	-	CASSLYWGANQPQHF	TGTGCCAGCAGTTTATACTGGGGCGCAAATCAGCCCCAGCATTTT
TRBV7-9	TRBJ2-1	TRBD2	-	CASSLAASGGYYNEQFF	TGTGCCAGCAGCTTAGCGGCTAGCGGGGGGTATTACAATGAGCAGTTCTTC
TRBV7-9	TRBJ1-1	-	-	CASSLGEGNTEAFF	TGTGCCAGCAGCTTAGGAGAGGGAAACACTGAAGCTTTCTTT
TRBV29-1	TRBJ1-3	-	-	CSVAENSGNTIYF	TGCAGCGTTGCGGAGAACTCTGGAAACACCATATATTTT
TRBV7-9	TRBJ1-1	TRBD1	-	CASRGQGISTEAFF	TGTGCCAGCAGGGGACAGGGGATTAGCACTGAAGCTTTCTTT
TRBV10-3	TRBJ2-3	-	-	CAISRNTDTQYF	TGTGCCATCAGCCGTAACACAGATACGCAGTATTTT
TRBV10-1	TRBJ1-2	-	-	CASSERLTDGYTF	TGCGCCAGCAGTGAACGTCTGACAGATGGCTACACCTTC
TRBV18	TRBJ1-2	-	-	CASSPTEGVQGYTF	TGTGCCAGCTCACCGACAGAAGGTGTGCAAGGCTACACCTTC
TRBV4-3	TRBJ1-3	-	-	CASSQDRTYSGNTIYF	TGCGCCAGCAGCCAAGATCGAACCTACTCTGGAAACACCATATATTTT
TRBV30	TRBJ1-1	-	-	CAWIPPPGVGTEAFF	TGTGCCTGGATCCCACCCCCAGGGGTGGGCACTGAAGCTTTCTTT
TRBV7-9	TRBJ2-5	-	-	CASSPGMGETQYF	TGTGCCAGCAGCCCGGGGATGGGGGAGACCCAGTACTTC
TRBV4-1	TRBJ1-1	TRBD1	-	CASGGTERNTEAFF	TGCGCCAGCGGGGGGACAGAACGGAACACTGAAGCTTTCTTT
TRBV7-6	TRBJ2-3	-	-	CASSLTDRGTDTQYF	TGTGCCAGCAGCCTTACCGACAGAGGCACAGATACGCAGTATTTT
TRBV3-1/TRBV3-2	TRBJ1-5	-	-	CASSQDGSNQPQHF	TGTGCCAGCAGCCAAGACGGGAGCAATCAGCCCCAGCATTTT
TRBV18	TRBJ2-4	TRBD1	-	CASSTQGLGGIQYF	TGTGCCAGCTCAACACAGGGGTTAGGGGGCATTCAGTACTTC
TRBV19	TRBJ2-1	-	-	CASSITRGVGRSYNEQFF	TGTGCCAGTAGTATAACCAGGGGGGTGGGTCGCTCCTACAATGAGCAGTTCTTC
TRBV2	TRBJ1-6	-	-	CASKGLRSNSPLHF	TGTGCCAGCAAAGGACTTAGAAGTAATTCACCCCTCCACTTT
TRBV5-1	TRBJ2-7	TRBD2	once	CASSSGGLAVLVPYEQYF	TGCGCCAGCAGCTCCGGGGGACTAGCGGTCCTCGTACCCTACGAGCAGTACTTC
TRBV6-2/TRBV6-3	TRBJ2-7	TRBD1	-	CASSYLGGTGAEEQYF	TGTGCCAGCAGTTACTTGGGCGGGACAGGGGCTGAGGAGCAGTACTTC
TRBV19	TRBJ1-3	-	-	CASKKQSSGNTIYF	TGTGCCAGTAAAAAGCAAAGCTCTGGAAACACCATATATTTT
TRBV5-1	TRBJ1-4	-	-	CASSFGGGDNEKLFF	TGCGCCAGCAGCTTCGGAGGGGGGGACAATGAAAAACTGTTTTTT
TRBV9	TRBJ2-7	-	-	CASSVVGGAMGEQYF	TGTGCCAGCAGCGTAGTAGGGGGGGCTATGGGCGAGCAGTACTTC